This T cell receptor beta chain was captured by sequencing in a study of cytomegalovirus exposure and HLA in healthy donors. The CDR3 has 13 residues. Germline V lookup: CDR1 MRHNA, CDR2 SNTAGT. With 5 bases removed from V and 4 bases from J, the gap between germline ends came to 11 bases. PCR employed 60 Vbeta and 13 Jbeta primers. TCRdb keeps only in-frame clones here, not all; method: immunoSEQ multiplex PCR. In the table there are 85,000 to 100,000 clones, 60% to 85% of which are singletons. The rearrangement joins TRBV6-4 to TRBJ1-1; D remains unclear. The specimen sequenced was PBMCs. This receptor was obtained from a man aged 60-69 years in good health and CMV-seropositive. The CDR3: CASSLFKSTEAFF. The CDR3 coding sequence is TGTGCCAGCAGTCTTTTTAAGAGCACTGAAGCTTTCTTT.